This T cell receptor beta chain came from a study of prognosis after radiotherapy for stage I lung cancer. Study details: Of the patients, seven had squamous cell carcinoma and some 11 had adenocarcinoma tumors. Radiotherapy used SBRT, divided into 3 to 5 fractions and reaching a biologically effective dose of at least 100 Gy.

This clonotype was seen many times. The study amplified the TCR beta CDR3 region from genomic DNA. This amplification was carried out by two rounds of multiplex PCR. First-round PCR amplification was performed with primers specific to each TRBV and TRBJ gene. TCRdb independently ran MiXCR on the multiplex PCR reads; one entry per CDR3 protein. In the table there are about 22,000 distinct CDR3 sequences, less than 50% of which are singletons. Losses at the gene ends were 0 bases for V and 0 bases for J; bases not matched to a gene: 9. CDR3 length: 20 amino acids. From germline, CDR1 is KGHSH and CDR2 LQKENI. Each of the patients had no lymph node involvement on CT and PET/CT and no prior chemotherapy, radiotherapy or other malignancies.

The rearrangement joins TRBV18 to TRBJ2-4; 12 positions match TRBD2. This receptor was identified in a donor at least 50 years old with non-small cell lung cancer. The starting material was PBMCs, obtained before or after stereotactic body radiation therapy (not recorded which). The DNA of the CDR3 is TGTGCCAGCTCACCACCGGGACTAGCGGGCACCCGACTAGCCAAAAACATTCAGTACTTC. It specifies CASSPPGLAGTRLAKNIQYF.